These T cell receptor beta chains were read from a single sample in a study of blood T cell repertoires in COVID-19. Sequencing was performed with immunoSEQ multiplex PCR; in TCRdb, only in-frame clones are kept and a portion is missing. The sample has fewer than 350,000 clones; over 75% are singletons. Input material: PBMCs or T cells enriched from blood (not recorded which). These receptors came from a woman under 40 who had recovered from COVID-19. Both conserved end residues are part of each CDR3. D genes are given only for firm matches.

j_call | v_call | d_call | cdr3_aa
TRBJ1-2 | TRBV12-3/TRBV12-4 | - | CASSFPRYGYTF
TRBJ1-2 | TRBV4-1 | TRBD1 | CASSQDRDSLGATNGYTF
TRBJ2-3 | TRBV9 | TRBD1 | CASSGSDRGRPDTQYF
TRBJ2-6 | TRBV7-9 | - | CASSLVRDSGANVLTF
TRBJ2-1 | TRBV10-3 | TRBD2 | CATILASSYNEQFF
TRBJ2-7 | TRBV28 | TRBD2 | CASSLGGRANEQYF
TRBJ1-2 | TRBV4-2 | - | CASSQGDSNYGYTF
TRBJ2-7 | TRBV7-6 | TRBD1 | CASSSTLSTGGFYEQYF
TRBJ2-5 | TRBV20-1 | TRBD1 | CSASLGGGETQYF
TRBJ2-7 | TRBV11-2 | TRBD1 | CASSPGTGNEQYF
TRBJ2-7 | TRBV7-9 | TRBD2 | CASSISGSSYEQYF
TRBJ2-1 | TRBV27 | TRBD2 | CASSSRAGGGNEQFF
TRBJ1-6 | TRBV7-3 | TRBD1 | CASSRDRERDSPLHF
TRBJ1-2 | TRBV19 | TRBD1 | CASSLRRDSYGYTF
TRBJ1-1 | TRBV19 | TRBD1 | CASSPISTGVGRNTEAFF
TRBJ2-2 | TRBV24-1 | TRBD1 | CATSDPGQENTGELFF
TRBJ2-3 | TRBV7-2 | - | CASSLFVDPSLFSTDTQYF
TRBJ2-7 | TRBV28 | TRBD2 | CASRLASLGYEQYF
TRBJ2-7 | TRBV19 | - | CASSTLEGASGREQYF
TRBJ1-1 | TRBV19 | - | CASRRKENTEAFF
TRBJ2-2 | TRBV4-2 | TRBD1 | CASSQVHQRQGNTGELFF
TRBJ1-4 | TRBV6-6 | TRBD1 | CASSYSTGFNEKLFF
TRBJ1-5 | TRBV27 | TRBD1 | CASQGAYNQPQHF
TRBJ2-4 | TRBV2 | - | CASIGQLAKNIQYF
TRBJ1-2 | TRBV6-5 | TRBD1 | CATGQGRYGYTF
TRBJ1-2 | TRBV27 | TRBD1 | CASGLNRGANYGYTF
TRBJ2-3 | TRBV5-6 | TRBD2 | CASGPTSGITDTQYF